This T cell receptor (beta chain) is drawn from a study of OX40 agonist ivuxolimab in advanced cancers. The germline CDR1 and CDR2 sequences are LNHDA and SQIVND (reference sequence). J gave up 2 bases and V 4 bases, and 9 bases lay outside the gene matches. There are 16 residues in the CDR3. Measured with immunoSEQ multiplex PCR; TCRdb has only the in-frame clones, and not every one. The table has roughly 50,000 clones, approximately 90% seen once; the top ten hold 10%. The chain uses TRBV19 and TRBJ2-3, with 7 bases matching TRBD1. The TCR was taken from an adult with an advanced solid tumor such as melanoma, head and neck, liver or kidney cancer. The material sequenced was CD4+ or CD8+ T cells sorted from blood, taken in a trial of the OX40 agonist ivuxolimab. DNA of the CDR3: TGTGCCAGTAGTACGCCCGGGACAGAAATCACAGATACGCAGTATTTT. Amino acids: CASSTPGTEITDTQYF.